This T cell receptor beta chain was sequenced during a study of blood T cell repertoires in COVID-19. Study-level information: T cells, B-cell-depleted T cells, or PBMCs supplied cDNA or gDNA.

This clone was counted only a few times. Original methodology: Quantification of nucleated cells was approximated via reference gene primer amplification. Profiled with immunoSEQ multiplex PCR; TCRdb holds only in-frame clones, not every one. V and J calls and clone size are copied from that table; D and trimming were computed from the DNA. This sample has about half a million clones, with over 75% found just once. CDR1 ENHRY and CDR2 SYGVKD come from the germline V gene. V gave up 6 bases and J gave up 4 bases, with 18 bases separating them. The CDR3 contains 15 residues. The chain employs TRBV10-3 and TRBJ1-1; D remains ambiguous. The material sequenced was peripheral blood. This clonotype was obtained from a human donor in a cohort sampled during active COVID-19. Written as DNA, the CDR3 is TGTGCCATCAGGGTCTCGCTCGTCGCCGGCACTGAAGCTTTCTTT. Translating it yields CAIRVSLVAGTEAFF.